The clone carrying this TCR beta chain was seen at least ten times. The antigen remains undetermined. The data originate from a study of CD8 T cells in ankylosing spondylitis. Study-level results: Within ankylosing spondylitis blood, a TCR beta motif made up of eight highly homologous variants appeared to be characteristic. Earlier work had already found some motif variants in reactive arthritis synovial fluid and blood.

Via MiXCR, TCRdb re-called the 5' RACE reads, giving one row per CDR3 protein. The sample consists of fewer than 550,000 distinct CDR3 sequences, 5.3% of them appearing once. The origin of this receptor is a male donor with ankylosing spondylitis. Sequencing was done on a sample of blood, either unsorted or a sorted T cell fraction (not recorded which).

As DNA, the CDR3 is TGTGCCAGCAGTCTTACAGGGGCCCACAATCAGCCCCAGCATTTT. Its protein is CASSLTGAHNQPQHF. The chain links TRBV12-3 or TRBV12-4 to TRBJ1-5; TRBD1 aligns across 7 bases. This CDR3 is 15 amino acids long. Trimming removed 5 bases from V and 3 bases from J; junction bases left unmatched: 7.